A single sample is the source of the 13 T cell receptor beta chains below, sequenced in a study of blood T cell repertoires in COVID-19. Data came from immunoSEQ multiplex PCR; TCRdb stores just in-frame clones and leaves some out. The table lists approximately 170,000 clones, about 85% of them singletons, with around 6.9% in the top ten. Sequenced sample: peripheral blood. The origin of the receptors is a man aged 80 or over with COVID-19, enrolled during active disease.

This clone was seen a few times. The V call is TRBV25-1, the J call TRBJ1-1; TRBD1 matches 7 bases. Germline lookup yields CDR1 MGHDK and CDR2 SYGVNS. V lost 6 bases and J lost 7; bases outside the gene matches: 8. This CDR3 is built from 13 residues. The CDR3 sequence is CASSTGTVSEAFF. CDR3 in DNA: TGTGCCAGCAGCACCGGGACAGTGAGTGAAGCTTTCTTT.

The table lists this clone with a count of one. V and J are TRBV5-1 and TRBJ1-1, with 7 positions matching TRBD1. V lost 4 bases, J lost 1 base, and 4 bases stayed unmatched. This CDR3 has 14 residues. The germline CDR1 and CDR2 sequences are SGHRS and YFSETQ. The CDR3 reads CASSPGTANTEAFF. In nucleotides, the CDR3 is TGCGCCAGCAGCCCTGGGACAGCGAACACTGAAGCTTTCTTT.

A single count supports this clone. V usage is TRBV4-1 and J usage is TRBJ2-5; possible D gene TRBD1, 5 bases. This CDR3 contains 13 residues. Trimming stripped 4 bases from V and 1 base from J, with 7 bases between. Germline lookup yields CDR1 MGHRA and CDR2 YSYEKL. This chain's CDR3 is CASSRQFQETQYF. In DNA, the CDR3 is TGCGCCAGCAGCCGACAGTTCCAAGAGACCCAGTACTTC.

J is TRBJ1-3 and V is TRBV10-2; D ambiguous. V gave up 5 bases and J gave up 0 bases, with 5 bases separating them. CDR3 length equals 13 residues. Germline loops: CDR1 WSHSY, CDR2 SAAADI. CDR3 in amino acids: CASSSDSGNTIYF. In DNA, the CDR3 is TGCGCCAGCAGTTCAGACTCTGGAAACACCATATATTTT.

The rearrangement links TRBV3-1 (or the pseudogene TRBV3-2) to TRBJ2-5, with D possibly being TRBD1 (6 bases). Germline loops: CDR1 LGHDT, CDR2 YNNKEL (reference sequence). V lost 4 bases to trimming and J lost 6 bases, with 12 bases between them. The CDR3 is made up of 13 amino acids. CDR3: CASSLGQSKTQYF. The CDR3 bases are TGTGCCAGCAGCCTCGGACAGTCAAAGACCCAGTACTTC.

The CDR3 nucleotides read TGCGCCAGCAGCTTGAACGGGGGGGAGAACACTGAAGCTTTCTTT. Amino acids: CASSLNGGENTEAFF. The genes are TRBV5-1 and TRBJ1-1, with a tentative D call TRBD1 (5 bases). The V and J ends lost 1 base and 1 base respectively, with 11 bases between them. The CDR3 contains 15 residues. CDR1 and CDR2 from the germline V gene are SGHRS and YFSETQ.

V gene TRBV2 combines with J gene TRBJ1-5; D perhaps matches TRBD1 (6 bases). The length of the CDR3 is 14 residues. The V gene lost 9 bases and the J gene lost 3 bases, with 15 bases spanning the gap. Germline V gene sequence: CDR1 SNHLY, CDR2 FYNNEI. The CDR3 nucleotides read TGTGCCAGTCGAAGGGACATCGCCAATCAGCCCCAGCATTTT. The encoded protein is CASRRDIANQPQHF.

The chain recombines TRBV5-1 with TRBJ2-5; 7 nucleotides match TRBD1. The V and J ends lost 8 bases and 5 bases, in that order; junction bases with no gene match: 9. The CDR3 spans 13 residues. The germline V gene has CDR1 SGHRS and CDR2 YFSETQ. CDR3 loop: CASAPDRRETQYF. As DNA, the CDR3 is TGCGCCAGTGCCCCGGACAGGCGGGAGACCCAGTACTTC.

The chain has TRBV19 and TRBJ1-2; the D gene is possibly TRBD1 (6 bases). The CDR3 has 15 residues. CDR1 is LNHDA, CDR2 SQIVND, per germline (reference sequence). V was clipped by 6 bases and J by 8 bases, with 22 bases between them. CDR3 protein: CASRQEGVKDRGYTF. CDR3 DNA sequence: TGTGCCAGTAGGCAAGAGGGGGTTAAAGACCGAGGCTACACCTTC.

J is TRBJ2-7 and V is TRBV10-3; the match to TRBD2 covers 7 bases. Per germline, CDR1 ENHRY and CDR2 SYGVKD. The length of the CDR3 is 13 residues. V shed 4 bases, J shed 3 bases, and the junction held 3 bases outside the gene matches. CDR3 sequence (DNA): TGTGCCATCAGTGGGGGGGGGAGCTACGAGCAGTACTTC. Its translation is CAISGGGSYEQYF.

This clone was picked up one time. The chain combines TRBV7-9 with TRBJ2-3; 11 positions agree with TRBD2. Germline V gives CDR1 SEHNR, CDR2 FQNEAQ (reference sequence). The CDR3 length is 15 residues. The J segment lost 6 bases and the V segment lost 2 bases, leaving 4 bases of the junction unmatched. CDR3 in DNA: TGTGCCAGCAGCTTATTAGCGGGGGGGCTGGATACGCAGTATTTT. Translated, it gives CASSLLAGGLDTQYF. Based on the CDR3 plus reference TRBV7-9 and TRBJ2-3, the full variable domain is DTGVSQNPRHKITKRGQNVTFRCDPISEHNRLYWYRQTLGQGPEFLTYFQNEAQLEKSRLLSDRFSAERPKGSFSTLEIQRTEQGDSAMYLCASSLLAGGLDTQYFGPGTRLTVL.

This sequence joins TRBV9 and TRBJ1-1, with D possibly being TRBD1 (6 bases). The length of the CDR3 is 15 residues. The V and J ends lost 4 bases and 9 bases respectively, with 22 bases between them. The germline gives CDR1 SGDLS, CDR2 YYNGEE. In DNA, the CDR3 is TGTGCCAGCAGCCCTCAAGGAAGGGGGGGGCAACAAGCTTTCTTT. This gives the protein CASSPQGRGGQQAFF.

This rearrangement joins TRBV28 to TRBJ1-2, with D possibly being TRBD1 (5 bases). The V and J ends lost 5 bases and 3 bases respectively, with 16 bases between them. CDR3 length: 15 residues. Per germline, CDR1 MDHEN and CDR2 SYDVKM. As DNA, the CDR3 is TGTGCCAGCAGTCCCTGGAGGGGCCAGGACTATGGCTACACCTTC. Translated: CASSPWRGQDYGYTF.